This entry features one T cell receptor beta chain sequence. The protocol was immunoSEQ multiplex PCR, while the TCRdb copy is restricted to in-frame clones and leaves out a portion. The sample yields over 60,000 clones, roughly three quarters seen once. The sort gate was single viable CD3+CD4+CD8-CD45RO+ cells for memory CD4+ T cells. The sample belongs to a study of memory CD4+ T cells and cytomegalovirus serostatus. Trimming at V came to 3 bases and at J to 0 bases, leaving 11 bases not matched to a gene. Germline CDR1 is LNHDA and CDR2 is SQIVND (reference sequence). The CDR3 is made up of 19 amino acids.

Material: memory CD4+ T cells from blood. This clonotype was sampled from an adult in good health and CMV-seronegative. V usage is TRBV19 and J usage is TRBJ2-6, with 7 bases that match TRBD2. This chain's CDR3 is CASSIVGTTIYSGANVLTF. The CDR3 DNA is TGTGCCAGTAGTATCGTCGGGACTACAATTTACTCTGGGGCCAACGTCCTGACTTTC. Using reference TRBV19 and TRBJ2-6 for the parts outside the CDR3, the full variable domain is DGGITQSPKYLFRKEGQNVTLSCEQNLNHDAMYWYRQDPGQGLRLIYYSQIVNDFQKGDIAEGYSVSREKKESFPLTVTSAQKNPTAFYLCASSIVGTTIYSGANVLTFGAGSRLTVL.